Given below is one T cell receptor (beta chain) in context. Its specificity is not known. These data belong to a study of T cell clonotyping in hematopoietic cell transplantation. Study-wide points: Broader posttransplant TCR repertoire diversity was predicted by graft donor and pretransplant recipient Inverse Simpson Index values. Few recipient clonotypes overlapped donors; over 95% were de novo at given depth. CD4 and CD8 repertoire contributions could not be separated without sorting. Recipient TCR diversity dropped after transplant; expanded clonotypes rose from day 30 to 180.

Libraries were prepared by immunoSEQ multiplex PCR; TCRdb keeps only in-frame clonotypes and omits some of them. The sample lists about 36,000 clones; 88% were seen once. V gave up 1 base and J gave up 6 bases; unmatched junction bases: 9. Germline V gene data show CDR1 as MDHEN and CDR2 as SYDVKM. The CDR3 has 17 residues. This chain connects TRBV28 to TRBJ2-1; 10 nucleotides align to TRBD2. Sequencing was performed on peripheral blood mononuclear cells. The receptor comes from a middle-aged woman in good health. Some clones in this sample may be carry-over from other donors' samples. CDR3 amino acids: CASSLSTTSGNVNEQFF. DNA of the CDR3: TGTGCCAGCAGTTTATCGACCACTAGCGGGAATGTCAATGAGCAGTTCTTC.